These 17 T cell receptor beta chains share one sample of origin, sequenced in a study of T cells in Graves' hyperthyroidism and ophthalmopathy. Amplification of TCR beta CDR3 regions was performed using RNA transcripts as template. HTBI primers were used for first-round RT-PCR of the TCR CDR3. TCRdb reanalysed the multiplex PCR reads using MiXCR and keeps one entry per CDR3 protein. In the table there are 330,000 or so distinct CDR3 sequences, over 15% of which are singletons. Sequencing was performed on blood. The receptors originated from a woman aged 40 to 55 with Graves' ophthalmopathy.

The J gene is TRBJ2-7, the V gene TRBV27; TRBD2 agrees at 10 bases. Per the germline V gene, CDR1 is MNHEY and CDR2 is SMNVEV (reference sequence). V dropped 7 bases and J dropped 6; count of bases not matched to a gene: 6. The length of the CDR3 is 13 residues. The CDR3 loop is CASTGGLASEQYF. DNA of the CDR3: TGTGCCAGCACTGGGGGACTAGCGTCCGAGCAGTACTTC.

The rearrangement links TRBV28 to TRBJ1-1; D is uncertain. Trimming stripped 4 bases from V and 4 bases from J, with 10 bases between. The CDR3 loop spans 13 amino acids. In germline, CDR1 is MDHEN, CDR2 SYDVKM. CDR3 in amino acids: CASSSSRGTEAFF. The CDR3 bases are TGTGCCAGCAGTTCATCCCGAGGCACTGAAGCTTTCTTT.

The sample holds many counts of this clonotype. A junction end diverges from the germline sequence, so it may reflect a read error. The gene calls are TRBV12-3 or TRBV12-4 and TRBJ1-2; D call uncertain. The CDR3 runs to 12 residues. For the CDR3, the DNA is TGTGCCAGCAGGAAGTTCACCTCTTCGGGCAGCTTC. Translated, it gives CASRKFTSSGSF.

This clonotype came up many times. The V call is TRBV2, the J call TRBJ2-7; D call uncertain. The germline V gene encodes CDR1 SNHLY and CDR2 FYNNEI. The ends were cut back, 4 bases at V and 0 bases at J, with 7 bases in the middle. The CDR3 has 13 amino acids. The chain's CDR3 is CASSVGISYEQYF. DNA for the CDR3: TGTGCCAGCAGTGTTGGAATCTCCTACGAGCAGTACTTC. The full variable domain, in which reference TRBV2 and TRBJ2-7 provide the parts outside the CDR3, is EPEVTQTPSHQVTQMGQEVILRCVPISNHLYFYWYRQILGQKVEFLVSFYNNEISEKSEIFDDQFSVERPDGSNFTLKIRSTKLEDSAMYFCASSVGISYEQYFGPGTRLTVT.

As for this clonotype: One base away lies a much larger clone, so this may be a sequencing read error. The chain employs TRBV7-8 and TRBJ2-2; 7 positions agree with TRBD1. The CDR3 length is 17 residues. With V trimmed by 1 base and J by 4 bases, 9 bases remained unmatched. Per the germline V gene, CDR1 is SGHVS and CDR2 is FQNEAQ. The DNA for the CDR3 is TGTGCCAGCAGCTTAGTCGAGACAGGGATCGTCACCGGGGAGCTGTTTTTT. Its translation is CASSLVETGIVTGELFF.

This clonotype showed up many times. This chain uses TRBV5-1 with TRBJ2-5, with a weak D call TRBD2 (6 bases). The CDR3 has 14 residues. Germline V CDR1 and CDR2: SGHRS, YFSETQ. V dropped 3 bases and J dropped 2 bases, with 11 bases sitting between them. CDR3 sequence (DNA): TGCGCCAGCAGCTACGGAGGGAAACAAGAGACCCAGTACTTC. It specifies CASSYGGKQETQYF.

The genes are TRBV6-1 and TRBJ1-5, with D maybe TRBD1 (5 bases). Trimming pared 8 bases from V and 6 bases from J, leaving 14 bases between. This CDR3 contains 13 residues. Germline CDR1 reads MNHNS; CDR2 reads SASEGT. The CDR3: CASGRGRAQPQHF. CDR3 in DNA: TGTGCCAGCGGAAGGGGCCGTGCTCAGCCCCAGCATTTT.

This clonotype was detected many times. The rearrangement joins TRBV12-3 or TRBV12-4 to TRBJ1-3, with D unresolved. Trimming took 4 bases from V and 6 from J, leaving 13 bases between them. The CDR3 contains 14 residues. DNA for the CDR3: TGTGCCAGCAGTTCCAGAAGGCTTGTAAACACCATATATTTT. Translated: CASSSRRLVNTIYF.

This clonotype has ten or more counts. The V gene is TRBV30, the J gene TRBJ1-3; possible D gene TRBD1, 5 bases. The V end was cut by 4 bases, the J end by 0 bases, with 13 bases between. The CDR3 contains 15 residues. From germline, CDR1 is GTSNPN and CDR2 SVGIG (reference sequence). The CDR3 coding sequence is TGTGCCTGGATCGGCGCGGGGCACTCTGGAAACACCATATATTTT. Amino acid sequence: CAWIGAGHSGNTIYF.

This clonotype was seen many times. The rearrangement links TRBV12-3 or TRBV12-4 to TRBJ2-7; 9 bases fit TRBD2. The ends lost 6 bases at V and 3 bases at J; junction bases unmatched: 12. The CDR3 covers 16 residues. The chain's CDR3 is CASRYETSGQGYEQYF. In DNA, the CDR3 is TGTGCCAGCAGGTACGAGACTAGCGGCCAGGGCTACGAGCAGTACTTC.

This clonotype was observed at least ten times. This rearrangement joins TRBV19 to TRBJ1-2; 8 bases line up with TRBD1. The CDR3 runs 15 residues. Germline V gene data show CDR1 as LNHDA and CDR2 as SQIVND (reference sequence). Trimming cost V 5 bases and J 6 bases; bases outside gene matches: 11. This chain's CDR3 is CASSGILDRAHGYTF. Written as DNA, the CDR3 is TGTGCCAGTAGTGGAATTCTGGACAGGGCGCATGGCTACACCTTC. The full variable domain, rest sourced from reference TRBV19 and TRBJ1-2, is DGGITQSPKYLFRKEGQNVTLSCEQNLNHDAMYWYRQDPGQGLRLIYYSQIVNDFQKGDIAEGYSVSREKKESFPLTVTSAQKNPTAFYLCASSGILDRAHGYTFGSGTRLTVV.

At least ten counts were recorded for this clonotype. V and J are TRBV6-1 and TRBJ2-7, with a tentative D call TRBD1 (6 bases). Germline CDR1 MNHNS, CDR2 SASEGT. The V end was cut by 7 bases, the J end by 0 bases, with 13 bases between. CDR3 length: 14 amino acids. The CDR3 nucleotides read TGTGCCAGCAACCCCGGACAGCTCTCCTACGAGCAGTACTTC. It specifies CASNPGQLSYEQYF.

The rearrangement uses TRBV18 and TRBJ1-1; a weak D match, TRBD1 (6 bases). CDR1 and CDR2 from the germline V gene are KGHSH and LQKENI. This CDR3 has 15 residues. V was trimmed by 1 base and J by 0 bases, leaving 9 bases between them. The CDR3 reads CASSPRQVLNTEAFF. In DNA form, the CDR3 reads TGTGCCAGCTCACCACGACAGGTTTTGAACACTGAAGCTTTCTTT.

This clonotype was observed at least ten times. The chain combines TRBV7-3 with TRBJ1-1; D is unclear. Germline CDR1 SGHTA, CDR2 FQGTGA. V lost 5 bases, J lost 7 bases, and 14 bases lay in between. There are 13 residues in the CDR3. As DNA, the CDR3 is TGTGCCAGCAGCCCAAACAGCCGGGGTGAAGCTTTCTTT. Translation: CASSPNSRGEAFF. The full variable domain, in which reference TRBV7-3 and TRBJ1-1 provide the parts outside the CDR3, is GAGVSQTPSNKVTEKGKYVELRCDPISGHTALYWYRQSLGQGPEFLIYFQGTGAADDSGLPNDRFFAVRPEGSVSTLKIQRTERGDSAVYLCASSPNSRGEAFFGQGTRLTVV.

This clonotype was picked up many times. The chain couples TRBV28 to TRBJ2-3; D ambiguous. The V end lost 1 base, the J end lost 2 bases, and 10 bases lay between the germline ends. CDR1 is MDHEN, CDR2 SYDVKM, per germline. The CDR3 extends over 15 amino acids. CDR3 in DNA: TGTGCCAGCAGTTTATTGGTGGGAACCACAGATACGCAGTATTTT. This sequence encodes CASSLLVGTTDTQYF.

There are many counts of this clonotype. The DNA of the CDR3 is TGCAGTGCTAGTATGGGACTAGCGGGCACCGGGGAGCTGTTTTTT. It yields the protein CSASMGLAGTGELFF. The rearrangement uses TRBV20-1 and TRBJ2-2, with TRBD2 matching over 12 bases. There are 15 residues in the CDR3. Germline assignment: CDR1 DFQATT and CDR2 SNEGSKA (reference sequence). The V gene end was trimmed by 3 bases and the J gene end by 4 bases; junction bases not matched to a gene: 3.

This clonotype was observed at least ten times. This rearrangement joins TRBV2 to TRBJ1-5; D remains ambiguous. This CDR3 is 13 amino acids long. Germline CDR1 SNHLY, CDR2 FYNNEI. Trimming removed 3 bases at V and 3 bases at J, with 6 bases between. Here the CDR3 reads CASSEGFNQPQHF. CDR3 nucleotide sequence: TGTGCCAGCAGTGAGGGATTCAATCAGCCCCAGCATTTT.